This T cell receptor (beta chain) was sequenced for a study of spatial heterogeneity in lung cancer. Study-wide context: Counts of TCR transcripts in tumor regions correlated strongly with a matched bulk RNA-seq T cell module score. Mean representation of each unique TCR and UMI combination in the raw reads exceeded 9.5 occurrences.

TCRdb used MiXCR to reprocess the 5' RACE reads, holding one entry per CDR3 protein. The sample shows about 2,300 distinct CDR3 sequences, 15% to 20% of them seen only once. Indicated time point: sample taken at primary tumor resection. The V gene lost 4 bases and the J gene lost 5 bases, with 11 bases spanning the gap. The CDR3 is 14 amino acids. Germline loops: CDR1 SGHAT, CDR2 FQNNGV. Broader study findings: Intratumoral expanded alpha and beta TCR counts were found to track tumor mutation counts.

This clonotype is medium-sized in the sample. Its antigen is currently unknown. The rearrangement joins TRBV11-2 to TRBJ2-2, with TRBD2 as a possible D gene (5 bases). Sequenced material: lung tumor tissue, taken at surgery. The clonotype originates from a male donor with early-stage non-small cell lung cancer. Here the CDR3 reads CASSSLTRTGELFF. The CDR3 DNA reads TGTGCCAGCAGCTCGCTTACTAGGACCGGGGAGCTGTTTTTT.